This T cell receptor (beta chain) was sequenced for a study of metastatic and nonmetastatic thyroid tumors. On the study more broadly: The study looked at repertoires side by side in blood and in tumor or nodule tissue from malignant and benign thyroid patients.

MiXCR was used by TCRdb to re-call the PCR reads. The repertoire holds 30,000 to 40,000 clones, 14% to 15% seen once, with 19% in the top ten. This CDR3 has 16 residues. V shed 7 bases and J 0 bases; nucleotides not matched to a gene: 10. The germline gives CDR1 MNHNS, CDR2 SASEGT. This clone was observed at least ten times. Patients underwent thyroid surgery, and none had received any treatment before it. The chain employs TRBV6-1 and TRBJ2-3; 7 bases map to TRBD1. The sample taken for sequencing was blood. The sequence derives from a male donor with papillary thyroid cancer or a benign thyroid nodule (not recorded which). Some clones in this sample may be carry-over from other donors' samples. In DNA, the CDR3 is TGTGCCAGCAACACTCGGGACAGAAGAAGCACAGATACGCAGTATTTT. Its translation: CASNTRDRRSTDTQYF.